This is a list of T cell receptor beta chains from one sample in a study of response to subunit inactivated influenza vaccine. TCRdb recomputed calls from the RT-PCR reads with MiXCR, one row per CDR3 protein. The profile shows about 700,000 distinct CDR3 sequences, around 14% of them singletons. Sequencing was performed on PBMCs from blood, taken around 14 days before vaccination. The receptors were gathered from a man aged 45-60 years who received an inactivated influenza vaccine. Each CDR3 is given with its conserved first and last residue. Fields, in order: CDR3 length, J gene, D gene, V gene, clone size, CDR3 DNA, CDR3 protein. A D gene is named only where the DNA matches it firmly. Size is omitted from some rows. Given values are once, few, many or a class for expanded clones.

15 TRBJ2-7 TRBD2 TRBV6-1 few TGTGCCAGCAGCCGACCGGGACTAGCTTTCTACGAGCAGTACTTC CASSRPGLAFYEQYF
13 TRBJ2-3 . TRBV7-6 many TGTGCCAGCAGCTTGGCTCCTCCAGATACGCAGTATTTT CASSLAPPDTQYF
14 TRBJ2-5 . TRBV20-1 few TGCAGTGCTAGAGATGGGGGACGGCAGCGATGGGCAGACTTC CSARDGGRQRWADF
14 TRBJ2-1 . TRBV12-3/TRBV12-4 few TGTGCCAGCATCAGGACGGGTTCCTACAATGAGCAGTTCTTC CASIRTGSYNEQFF
13 TRBJ2-7 . TRBV5-1 many TGCGCCAGCGCGATCGGGTTCCTGAGAGAGCAGTACTTC CASAIGFLREQYF
14 TRBJ2-7 . TRBV3-1 few TGTGCCAGCAGCCGACAACTGGGGTCCTACGAGCAGTACTTC CASSRQLGSYEQYF
17 TRBJ2-5 TRBD2 TRBV7-2 . TGTGCCAGCAGCTTAGGCCCTAGCGGGGGCGCGGGGGAGACCCAGTACTTC CASSLGPSGGAGETQYF
16 TRBJ2-5 TRBD2 TRBV6-2/TRBV6-3 . TGTGCCAGCAGTTACTCTAGCGGGAAGAACGAAGAGACCCAGTACTTC CASSYSSGKNEETQYF
13 TRBJ2-7 TRBD1 TRBV9 few TGTGCCAGCAGCATCACAACAGGGGACGAGCAGTACTTC CASSITTGDEQYF
16 TRBJ1-6 TRBD1 TRBV3-1 . TGTGCCAGCAGCCTCCAATCCGGGACAGGGGGATCACCCCTCCACTTT CASSLQSGTGGSPLHF
15 TRBJ2-1 . TRBV12-3/TRBV12-4 . TGTGCCAGCAGTTTTGCAGGATACTCCTACAATGAGCAGTTCTTC CASSFAGYSYNEQFF
19 TRBJ1-4 TRBD1 TRBV27 . TGTGCCAGCAGTATACGAGGGACAGGCCCTCTTGCAACTAATGAAAAACTGTTTTTT CASSIRGTGPLATNEKLFF
15 TRBJ2-5 . TRBV7-2 . TGTGCCAGCAGCTCCCGACGCGGCAGACAAGAGACCCAGTACTTC CASSSRRGRQETQYF
15 TRBJ2-1 . TRBV12-3/TRBV12-4 . TGTGCCAGCACCGCGAGGCAGGGCGTCTACAATGAGCAGTTCTTC CASTARQGVYNEQFF
14 TRBJ1-1 TRBD1 TRBV20-1 few TGCAGTGCTCCTTTACAGGGGCGGTACACTGAAGCTTTCTTT CSAPLQGRYTEAFF
15 TRBJ1-2 . TRBV20-1 . TGCAGTGCTAGAGATTCCACCACGGGGAACTATGGCTACACCTTC CSARDSTTGNYGYTF
15 TRBJ1-1 . TRBV27 few TGTGCCAGCAGTTTATATCGGGGAACGAACACTGAAGCTTTCTTT CASSLYRGTNTEAFF
16 TRBJ2-6 . TRBV14 few TGTGCCAGCAGCCAGCTGGGTGCGGGAGGGGCCAACGTCCTGACTTTC CASSQLGAGGANVLTF
14 TRBJ2-1 TRBD2 TRBV29-1 few TGCAGCGTGCAGCGGGAGATCGCATACAATGAGCAGTTCTTC CSVQREIAYNEQFF
15 TRBJ1-2 . TRBV11-2 . TGTGCCAGCAGCTTAGGTCCATGGCCTAACTATGGCTACACCTTC CASSLGPWPNYGYTF
14 TRBJ2-7 TRBD2 TRBV7-3 few TGTGCCAGCAGCTTAACTGGGAGGGCAGACGAGCAGTACTTC CASSLTGRADEQYF
16 TRBJ1-2 . TRBV2 . TGTGCCAGCAGTGAGTTTAAGAACAGAGGGGCCTATGGCTACACCTTC CASSEFKNRGAYGYTF
15 TRBJ2-7 . TRBV4-2 . TGTGCCAGCAGCCAAGATCGGGGGTCCCCTGACGAGCAGTACTTC CASSQDRGSPDEQYF
15 TRBJ2-5 . TRBV5-5 few TGTGCCAGCAGCCCTAAGGGGGGGACAACGGAGACCCAGTACTTC CASSPKGGTTETQYF
14 TRBJ1-2 . TRBV11-2 . TGTGCCAGCAGCGCCGGGGCGTGGGGGAATGGCTACACCTTC CASSAGAWGNGYTF
12 TRBJ2-2 . TRBV29-1 . TGCAGCGGGGGAACAGCTAGCGGGGAGCTGTTTTTT CSGGTASGELFF
13 TRBJ2-5 . TRBV12-3/TRBV12-4 . TGTGCCAGCAGTAAGAGGGAGAAGGAGACCCAGTACTTC CASSKREKETQYF
13 TRBJ2-7 . TRBV10-3 . TGTGCCATCAGAGAGACAGGCCGAGGCGAGCAGTACTTC CAIRETGRGEQYF
14 TRBJ1-5 TRBD1 TRBV28 many TGTGCCAGCACCCCCCGGACAGGGAATCAGCCCCAGCATTTT CASTPRTGNQPQHF
15 TRBJ1-1 . TRBV11-2 few TGTGCCAGCAGCTTAGAATCGATCGAAGATCCTGAAGCTTTCTTT CASSLESIEDPEAFF
14 TRBJ2-5 . TRBV3-1 many TGTGCCAGCAGCCACTGGACGGAGCAAGAGACCCAGTACTTC CASSHWTEQETQYF
11 TRBJ2-1 . TRBV20-1 . TGCAGTGCTATCGAGAACTTGGAGCAGTTCTTC CSAIENLEQFF
13 TRBJ1-2 TRBD1 TRBV25-1 few TGTGCCAGCAGTAAAGACAGGGGATACGGCTACACCTTC CASSKDRGYGYTF
14 TRBJ2-6 . TRBV7-2 . TGTGCCAGCAGCCTCTCCCCTGGGGCCAACGTCCTGACTTTC CASSLSPGANVLTF
13 TRBJ2-3 . TRBV14 . TGTGCCAGCGGAGCGGCCTACACAGATACGCAGTATTTT CASGAAYTDTQYF
16 TRBJ2-1 TRBD2 TRBV7-6 few TGTGCCAGCAGTGAAACTAGCGGGGGATCCTACAATGAGCAGTTCTTC CASSETSGGSYNEQFF
15 TRBJ2-1 TRBD1 TRBV13 . TGTGCCAGCTTGGAGGGGACAGGGGATTACAATGAGCAGTTCTTC CASLEGTGDYNEQFF
14 TRBJ2-7 TRBD1 TRBV7-9 many TGTGCCAGCAGCGGGACAGCGTTTAGCTACGAGCAGTACTTC CASSGTAFSYEQYF
16 TRBJ2-2 TRBD1 TRBV4-1 . TGCGCCAGCAGCCAAGGACAGGGGGGTTACACCGGGGAGCTGTTTTTT CASSQGQGGYTGELFF
13 TRBJ2-7 . TRBV21-1 . TGTGCCAGCAGCACAAACAGGGGAAACGAGCAGTACTTC CASSTNRGNEQYF
13 TRBJ2-3 . TRBV15 many TGTGCCACCAGCATTGTAATCCGGGATACGCAGTATTTT CATSIVIRDTQYF
14 TRBJ1-2 . TRBV10-3 few TGTGCCATCAGTGAGGACCGGGCTAACTATGGCTACACCTTC CAISEDRANYGYTF
14 TRBJ2-5 . TRBV7-9 . TGTGCCAGCAGCCTCCTCCGGGAACAAGAGACCCAGTACTTC CASSLLREQETQYF
15 TRBJ1-2 . TRBV3-1 . TGTGCCAGCAGCCACCTCTCTCAGGGTAGGGGTGGCTACACCTTC CASSHLSQGRGGYTF
13 TRBJ2-2 . TRBV30 few TGTGCCTGGAGTGTACAGACTAACGGGGAGCTGTTTTTT CAWSVQTNGELFF
16 TRBJ2-1 TRBD2 TRBV7-3 few TGTGCCAGCAGCCCCGGGAGCGGGAGGGCGTTGGATGAGCAGTTCTTC CASSPGSGRALDEQFF
14 TRBJ2-1 TRBD1 TRBV10-3 few TGTGCCATGAGGGACGGGACAGGGAGCAATGAGCAGTTCTTC CAMRDGTGSNEQFF
15 TRBJ2-5 . TRBV7-9 many TGTGCCAGCAGCCCAAGACAGACCCCTCGAGAGACCCAGTACTTC CASSPRQTPRETQYF